These 2 T cell receptor beta chains share one sample of origin, sequenced in a study of cytomegalovirus exposure and HLA in healthy donors. Use of 60 Vbeta and 13 Jbeta primers characterized the PCR. Profiling relied on immunoSEQ multiplex PCR, and the TCRdb table lists in-frame clones only, not all of them. This sample yields around 100,000 clones, of which 75% to 85% are seen a single time; almost 3% belongs to the top ten. The sample comprised PBMCs. These receptors originate from a woman between 18 and 29 years old in good health and CMV-seropositive.

This clone was counted only a few times. The chain joins TRBV5-1 to TRBJ1-1; 8 nucleotides align to TRBD1. With V trimmed by 3 bases and J by 3 bases, 7 bases remained unmatched. The CDR3 consists of 15 residues. Germline lookup yields CDR1 SGHRS and CDR2 YFSETQ. The DNA of the CDR3 is TGCGCCAGCAGCTGGCAGACAGGGGATGACACTGAAGCTTTCTTT. Translating it yields CASSWQTGDDTEAFF.

This clone was counted a single time. The J gene is TRBJ2-7, the V gene TRBV27; 14 nucleotides line up with TRBD2. The CDR3 contains 16 residues. The germline V gene encodes CDR1 MNHEY and CDR2 SMNVEV (reference sequence). The J segment lost 2 bases and the V segment lost 5 bases, leaving 5 bases of the junction unmatched. CDR3 amino acids: CASSTGLAGDPYEQYF. The DNA of the CDR3 is TGTGCCAGCAGTACGGGACTAGCGGGAGACCCCTACGAGCAGTACTTC.